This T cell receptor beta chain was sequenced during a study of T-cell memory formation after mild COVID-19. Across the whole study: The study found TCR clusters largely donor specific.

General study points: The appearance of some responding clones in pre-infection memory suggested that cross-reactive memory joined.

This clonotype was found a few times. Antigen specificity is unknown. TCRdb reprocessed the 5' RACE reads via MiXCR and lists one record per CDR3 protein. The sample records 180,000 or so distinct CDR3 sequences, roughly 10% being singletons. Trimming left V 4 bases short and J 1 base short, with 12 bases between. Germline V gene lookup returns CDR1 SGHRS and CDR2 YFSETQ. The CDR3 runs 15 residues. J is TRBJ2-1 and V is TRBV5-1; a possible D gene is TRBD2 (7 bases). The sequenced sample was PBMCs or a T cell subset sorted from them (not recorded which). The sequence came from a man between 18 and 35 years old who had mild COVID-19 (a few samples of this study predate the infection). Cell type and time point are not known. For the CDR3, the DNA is TGCGCCAGCAGCGTGGAGGGGGGGTCCTACAATGAGCAGTTCTTC. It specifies CASSVEGGSYNEQFF.